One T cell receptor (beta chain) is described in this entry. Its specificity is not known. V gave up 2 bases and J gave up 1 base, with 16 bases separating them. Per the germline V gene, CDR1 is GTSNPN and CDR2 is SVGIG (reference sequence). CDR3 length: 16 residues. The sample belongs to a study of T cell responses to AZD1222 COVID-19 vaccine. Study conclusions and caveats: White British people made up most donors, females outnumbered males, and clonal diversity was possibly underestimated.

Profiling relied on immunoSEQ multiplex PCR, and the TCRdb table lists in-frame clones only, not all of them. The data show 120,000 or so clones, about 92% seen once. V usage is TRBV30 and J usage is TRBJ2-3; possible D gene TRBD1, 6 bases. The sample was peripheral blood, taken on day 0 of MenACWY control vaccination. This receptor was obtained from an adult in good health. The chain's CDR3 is CAWSRFSGGRTDTQYF. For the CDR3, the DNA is TGTGCCTGGAGTCGCTTTAGTGGGGGCCGCACAGATACGCAGTATTTT. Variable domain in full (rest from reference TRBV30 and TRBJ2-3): SQTIHQWPATLVQPVGSPLSLECTVEGTSNPNLYWYRQAAGRGLQLLFYSVGIGQISSEVPQNLSASRPQDRQFILSSKKLLLSDSGFYLCAWSRFSGGRTDTQYFGPGTRLTVL.